The T cell receptor (beta chain) under discussion was sequenced for a study of response to subunit inactivated influenza vaccine. One entry per CDR3 protein, called by TCRdb with MiXCR from the RT-PCR reads. The sample includes hundreds of thousands of distinct CDR3 sequences, about 18% of them seen just once. The CDR3 length is 13 residues. Per the germline V gene, CDR1 is DFQATT and CDR2 is SNEGSKA (reference sequence). V gave up 5 bases and J gave up 3 bases; unmatched junction bases: 3. This clonotype was detected only a few times. Its specificity is unknown. Study-wide results and limits: Authors suggested few new T cells are recruited by each seasonal influenza vaccination.

The input for sequencing was PBMCs from blood, taken 5 to 6 days after vaccination. The receptor was derived from a man in his fifties who received an inactivated influenza vaccine. V is TRBV20-1 and J is TRBJ2-7; 11 bases are shared with TRBD2. The CDR3 nucleotides are TGCAGTGCTCCCCTAGCGGGGGGCTACGAGCAGTACTTC. Its translation: CSAPLAGGYEQYF.